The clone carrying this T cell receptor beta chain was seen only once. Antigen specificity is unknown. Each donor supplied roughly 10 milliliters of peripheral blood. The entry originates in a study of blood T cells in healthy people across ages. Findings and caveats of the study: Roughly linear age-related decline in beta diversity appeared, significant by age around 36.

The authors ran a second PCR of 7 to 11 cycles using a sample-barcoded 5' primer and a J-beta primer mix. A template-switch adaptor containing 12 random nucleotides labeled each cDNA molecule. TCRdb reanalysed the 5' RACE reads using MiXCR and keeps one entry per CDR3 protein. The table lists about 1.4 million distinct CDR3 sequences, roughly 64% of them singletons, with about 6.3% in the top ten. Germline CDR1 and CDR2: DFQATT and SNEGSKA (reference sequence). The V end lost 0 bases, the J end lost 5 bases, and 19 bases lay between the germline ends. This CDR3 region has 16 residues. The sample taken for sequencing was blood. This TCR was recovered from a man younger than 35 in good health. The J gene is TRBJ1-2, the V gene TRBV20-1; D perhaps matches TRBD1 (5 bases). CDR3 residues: CSARDPLGEGLYGYTF. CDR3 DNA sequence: TGCAGTGCTAGAGATCCGTTGGGAGAGGGACTATATGGCTACACCTTC.